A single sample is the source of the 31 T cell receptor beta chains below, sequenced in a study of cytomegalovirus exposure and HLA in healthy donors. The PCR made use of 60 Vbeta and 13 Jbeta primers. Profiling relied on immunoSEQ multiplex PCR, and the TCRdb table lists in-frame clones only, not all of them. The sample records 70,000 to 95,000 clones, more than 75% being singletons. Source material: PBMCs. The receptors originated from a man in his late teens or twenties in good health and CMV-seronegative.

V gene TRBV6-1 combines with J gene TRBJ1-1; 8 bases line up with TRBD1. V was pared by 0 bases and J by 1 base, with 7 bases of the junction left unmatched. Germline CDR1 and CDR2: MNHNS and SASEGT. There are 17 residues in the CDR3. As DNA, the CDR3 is TGTGCCAGCAGTGAAGCGGCTTGGACAGGGAGGAACACTGAAGCTTTCTTT. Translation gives CASSEAAWTGRNTEAFF.

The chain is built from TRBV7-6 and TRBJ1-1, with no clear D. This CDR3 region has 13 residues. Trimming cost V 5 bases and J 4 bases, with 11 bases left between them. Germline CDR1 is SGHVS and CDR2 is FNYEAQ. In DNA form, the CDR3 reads TGTGCCAGCAGCCCGACTCCGAGCACTGAAGCTTTCTTT. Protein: CASSPTPSTEAFF.

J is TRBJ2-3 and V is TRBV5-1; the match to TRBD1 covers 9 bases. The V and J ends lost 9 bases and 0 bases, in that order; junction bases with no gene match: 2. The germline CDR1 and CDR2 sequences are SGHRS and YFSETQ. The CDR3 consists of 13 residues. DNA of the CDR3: TGCGCCACCGGGACAGGGAGCACAGATACGCAGTATTTT. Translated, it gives CATGTGSTDTQYF.

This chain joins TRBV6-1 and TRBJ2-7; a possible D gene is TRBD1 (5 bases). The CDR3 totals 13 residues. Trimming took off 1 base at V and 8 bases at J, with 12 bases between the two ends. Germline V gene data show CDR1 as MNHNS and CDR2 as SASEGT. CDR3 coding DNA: TGTGCCAGCAGTGAAGATCTAAGGGGTAAGCAGTACTTC. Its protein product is CASSEDLRGKQYF.

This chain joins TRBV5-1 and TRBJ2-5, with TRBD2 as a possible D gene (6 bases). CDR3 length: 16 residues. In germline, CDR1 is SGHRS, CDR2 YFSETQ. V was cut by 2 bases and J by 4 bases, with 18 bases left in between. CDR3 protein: CASSFFPTEGGETQYF. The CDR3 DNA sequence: TGCGCCAGCAGCTTTTTCCCCACCGAGGGAGGAGAGACCCAGTACTTC. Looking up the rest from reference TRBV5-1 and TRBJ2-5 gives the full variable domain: KAGVTQTPRYLIKTRGQQVTLSCSPISGHRSVSWYQQTPGQGLQFLFEYFSETQRNKGNFPGRFSGRQFSNSRSEMNVSTLELGDSALYLCASSFFPTEGGETQYFGPGTRLLVL.

The CDR3 DNA reads TGTGCCAGCAGTTTGAGTAGGGGGCACGGTGAGCAGTTCTTC. Translated, it gives CASSLSRGHGEQFF. The chain links TRBV27 to TRBJ2-1; 7 nucleotides match TRBD1. Germline V gene lookup returns CDR1 MNHEY and CDR2 SMNVEV (reference sequence). V gave up 3 bases and J gave up 9 bases; unmatched junction bases: 8. The CDR3 sequence is 14 residues long.

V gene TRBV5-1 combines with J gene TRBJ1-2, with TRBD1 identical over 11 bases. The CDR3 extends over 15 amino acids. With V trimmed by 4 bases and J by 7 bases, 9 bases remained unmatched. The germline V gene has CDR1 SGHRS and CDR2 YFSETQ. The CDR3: CASSPEDRGQVGYTF. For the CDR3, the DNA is TGCGCCAGCAGCCCAGAGGACAGGGGGCAGGTTGGCTACACCTTC.

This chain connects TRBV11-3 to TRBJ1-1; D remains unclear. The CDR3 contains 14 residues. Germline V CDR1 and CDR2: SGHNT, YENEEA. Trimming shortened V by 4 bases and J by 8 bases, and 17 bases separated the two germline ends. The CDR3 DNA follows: TGTGCCAGCAGCTCGGGTGCCTGGAACGAAGAAGCTTTCTTT. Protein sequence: CASSSGAWNEEAFF.

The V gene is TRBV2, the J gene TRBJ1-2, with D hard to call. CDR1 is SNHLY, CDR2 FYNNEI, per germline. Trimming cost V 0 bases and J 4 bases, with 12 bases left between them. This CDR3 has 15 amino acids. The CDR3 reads CASSEAKAFAYGYTF. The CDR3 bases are TGTGCCAGCAGTGAAGCGAAAGCCTTTGCCTATGGCTACACCTTC.

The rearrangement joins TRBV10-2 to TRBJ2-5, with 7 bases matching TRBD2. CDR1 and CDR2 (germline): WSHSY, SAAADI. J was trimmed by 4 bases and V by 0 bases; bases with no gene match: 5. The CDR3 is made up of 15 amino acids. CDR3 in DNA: TGCGCCAGCAGTGAGTCGCCGGGCGGGGGAGAGACCCAGTACTTC. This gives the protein CASSESPGGGETQYF.

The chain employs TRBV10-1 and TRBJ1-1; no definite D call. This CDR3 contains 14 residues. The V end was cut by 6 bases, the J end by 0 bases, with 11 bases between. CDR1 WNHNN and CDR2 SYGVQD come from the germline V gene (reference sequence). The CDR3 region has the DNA TGCGCCAGCAGCCCCCGGACTGTGAACACTGAAGCTTTCTTT. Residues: CASSPRTVNTEAFF.

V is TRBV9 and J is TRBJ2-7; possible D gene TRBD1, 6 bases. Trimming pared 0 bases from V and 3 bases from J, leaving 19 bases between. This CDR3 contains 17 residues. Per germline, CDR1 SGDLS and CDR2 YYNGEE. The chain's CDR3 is CASSVGGPSHSIYEQYF. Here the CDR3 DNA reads TGTGCCAGCAGCGTAGGGGGGCCCTCCCATTCGATCTACGAGCAGTACTTC.

In nucleotides, the CDR3 is TGTGCCAGCAGTCTCGAGACACCTCAACAGGGGGCGAACTATGGCTACACCTTC. Translating gives CASSLETPQQGANYGYTF. The V and J genes are TRBV27 and TRBJ1-2, with 9 bases matching TRBD1. Germline assignment: CDR1 MNHEY and CDR2 SMNVEV (reference sequence). Trimming cost V 5 bases and J 2 bases; bases outside gene matches: 15. This CDR3 contains 18 residues.

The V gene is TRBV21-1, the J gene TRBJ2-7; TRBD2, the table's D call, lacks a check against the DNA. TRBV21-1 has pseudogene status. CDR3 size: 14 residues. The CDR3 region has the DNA TGTGCCAGCAGCAAAGGTAGGAGCTCCTACGAGCAGTACTTC. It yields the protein CASSKGRSSYEQYF.

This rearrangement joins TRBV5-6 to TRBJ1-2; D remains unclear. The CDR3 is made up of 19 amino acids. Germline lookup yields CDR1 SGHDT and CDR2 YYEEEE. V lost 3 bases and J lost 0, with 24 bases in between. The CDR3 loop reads CASSSGGSEGPGANYGYTF. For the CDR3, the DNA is TGTGCCAGCAGCTCTGGAGGGAGTGAGGGTCCAGGAGCTAACTATGGCTACACCTTC.

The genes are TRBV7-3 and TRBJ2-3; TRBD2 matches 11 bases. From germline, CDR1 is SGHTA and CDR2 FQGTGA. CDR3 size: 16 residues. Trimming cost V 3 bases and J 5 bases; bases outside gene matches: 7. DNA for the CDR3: TGTGCCAGCAGCTTCACTAGCGGGGGCCATGGAGATACGCAGTATTTT. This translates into CASSFTSGGHGDTQYF.

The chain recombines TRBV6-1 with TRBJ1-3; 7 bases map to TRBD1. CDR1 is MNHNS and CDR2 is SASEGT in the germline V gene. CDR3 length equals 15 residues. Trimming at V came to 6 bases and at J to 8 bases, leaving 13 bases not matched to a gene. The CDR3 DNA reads TGTGCCAGCAGAGACAGGGTTAACATTAGAGACACCATATATTTT. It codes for CASRDRVNIRDTIYF.

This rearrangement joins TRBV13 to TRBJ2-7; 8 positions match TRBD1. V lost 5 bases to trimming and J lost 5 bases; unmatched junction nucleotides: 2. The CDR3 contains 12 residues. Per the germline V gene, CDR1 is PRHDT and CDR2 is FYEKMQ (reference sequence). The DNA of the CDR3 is TGTGCCAGCAGCCAGACAGGGGACGAGCAGTACTTC. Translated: CASSQTGDEQYF.

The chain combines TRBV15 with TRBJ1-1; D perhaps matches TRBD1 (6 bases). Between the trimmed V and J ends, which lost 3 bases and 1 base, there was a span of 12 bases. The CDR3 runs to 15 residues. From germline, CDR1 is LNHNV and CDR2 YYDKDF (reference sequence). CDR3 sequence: CATSSTGTPNTEAFF. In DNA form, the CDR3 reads TGTGCCACCAGCAGCACCGGGACACCGAACACTGAAGCTTTCTTT.

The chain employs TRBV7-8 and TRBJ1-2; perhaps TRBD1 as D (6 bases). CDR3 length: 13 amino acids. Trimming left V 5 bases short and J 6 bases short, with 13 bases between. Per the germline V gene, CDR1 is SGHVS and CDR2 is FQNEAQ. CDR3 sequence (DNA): TGTGCCAGCAGCCCCCGGGGGGCAAATGGCTACACCTTC. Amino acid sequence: CASSPRGANGYTF.

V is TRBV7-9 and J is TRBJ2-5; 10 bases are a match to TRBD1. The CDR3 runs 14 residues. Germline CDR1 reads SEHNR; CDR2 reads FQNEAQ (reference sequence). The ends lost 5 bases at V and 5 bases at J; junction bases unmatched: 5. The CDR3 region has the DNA TGTGCCAGCAGCCCGGGACAGGGGAGGGAGACCCAGTACTTC. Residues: CASSPGQGRETQYF.

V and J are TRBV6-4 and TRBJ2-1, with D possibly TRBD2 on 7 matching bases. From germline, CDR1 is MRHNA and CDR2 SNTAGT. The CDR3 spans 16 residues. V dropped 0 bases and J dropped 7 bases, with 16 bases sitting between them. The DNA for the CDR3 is TGTGCCAGCAGTGACTCAGAAGGGGGGGCTAGGAATGAGCAGTTCTTC. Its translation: CASSDSEGGARNEQFF.

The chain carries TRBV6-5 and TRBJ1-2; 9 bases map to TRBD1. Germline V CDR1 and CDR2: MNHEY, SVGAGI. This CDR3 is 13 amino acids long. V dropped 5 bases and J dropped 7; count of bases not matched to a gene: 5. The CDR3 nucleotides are TGTGCCAGCAGTGAGGACAGGGGAAGTGGCTACACCTTC. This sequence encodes CASSEDRGSGYTF.

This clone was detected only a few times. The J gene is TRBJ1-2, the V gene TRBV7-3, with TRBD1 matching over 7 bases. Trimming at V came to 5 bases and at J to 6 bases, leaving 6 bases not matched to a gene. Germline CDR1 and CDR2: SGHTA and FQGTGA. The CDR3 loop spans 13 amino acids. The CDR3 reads CASSEPTGDGYTF. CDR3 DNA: TGTGCCAGCAGCGAACCAACAGGGGATGGCTACACCTTC.

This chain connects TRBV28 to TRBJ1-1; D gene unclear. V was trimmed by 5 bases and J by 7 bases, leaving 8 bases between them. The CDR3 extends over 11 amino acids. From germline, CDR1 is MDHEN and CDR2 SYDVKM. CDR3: CASSAIGEAFF. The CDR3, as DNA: TGTGCCAGCAGTGCGATCGGTGAAGCTTTCTTT.

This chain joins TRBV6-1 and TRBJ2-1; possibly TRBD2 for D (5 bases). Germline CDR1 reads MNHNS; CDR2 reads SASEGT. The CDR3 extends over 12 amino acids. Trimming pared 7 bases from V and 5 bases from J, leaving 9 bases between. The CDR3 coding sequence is TGTGCCAGCAAGCGGACGAACAATGAGCAGTTCTTC. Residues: CASKRTNNEQFF.

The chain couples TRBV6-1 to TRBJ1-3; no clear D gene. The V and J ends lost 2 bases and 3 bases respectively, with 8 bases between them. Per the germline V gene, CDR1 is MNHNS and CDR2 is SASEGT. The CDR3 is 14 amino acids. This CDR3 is CASSEMAVGNTIYF. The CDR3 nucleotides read TGTGCCAGCAGTGAAATGGCAGTTGGAAACACCATATATTTT.

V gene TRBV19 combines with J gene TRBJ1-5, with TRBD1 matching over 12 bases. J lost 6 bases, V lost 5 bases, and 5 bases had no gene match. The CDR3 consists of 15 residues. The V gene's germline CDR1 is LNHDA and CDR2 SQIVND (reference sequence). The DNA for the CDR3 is TGTGCCAGTAGTGGGACAGGGGGCAGTTTTCAGCCCCAGCATTTT. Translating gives CASSGTGGSFQPQHF.

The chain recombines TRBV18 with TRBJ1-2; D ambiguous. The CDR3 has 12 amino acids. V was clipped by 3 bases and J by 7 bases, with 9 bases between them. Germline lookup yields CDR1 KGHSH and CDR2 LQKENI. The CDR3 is CASSPPGGGYTF. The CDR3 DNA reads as TGTGCCAGCTCACCTCCCGGTGGTGGCTACACCTTC.

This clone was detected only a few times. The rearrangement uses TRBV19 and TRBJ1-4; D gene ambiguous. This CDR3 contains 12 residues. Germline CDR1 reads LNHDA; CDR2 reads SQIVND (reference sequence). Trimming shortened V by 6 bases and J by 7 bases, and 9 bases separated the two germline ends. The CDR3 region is CASSPPLEKLFF. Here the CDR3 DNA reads TGTGCCAGTAGCCCTCCCCTTGAAAAACTGTTTTTT. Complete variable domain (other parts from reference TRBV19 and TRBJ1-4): DGGITQSPKYLFRKEGQNVTLSCEQNLNHDAMYWYRQDPGQGLRLIYYSQIVNDFQKGDIAEGYSVSREKKESFPLTVTSAQKNPTAFYLCASSPPLEKLFFGSGTQLSVL.

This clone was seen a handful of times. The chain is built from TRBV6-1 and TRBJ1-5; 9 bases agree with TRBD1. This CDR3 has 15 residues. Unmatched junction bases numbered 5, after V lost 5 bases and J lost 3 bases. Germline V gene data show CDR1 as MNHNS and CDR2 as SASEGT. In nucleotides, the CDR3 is TGTGCCAGCAGTACACAGGGGGCTGACAATCAGCCCCAGCATTTT. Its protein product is CASSTQGADNQPQHF.